Following are 12 T cell receptor beta chains from one sample sequenced in a study of shared clonotypes between healthy human individuals. Libraries were prepared by immunoSEQ multiplex PCR; TCRdb keeps only in-frame clonotypes and omits some of them. The table has about 2 million clones, roughly 95% seen once. Sequencing was carried out using naive CD4+ T cells sorted from blood. The subset was: CD45RA+ positively selected. The receptors here all came from a man between 18 and 35 years old in good health.

The chain joins TRBV7-2 to TRBJ2-5; D might be TRBD2 (5 bases). The V gene lost 7 bases and the J gene lost 5 bases, with 20 bases spanning the gap. The CDR3 has 15 amino acids. Germline CDR1 is SGHTA and CDR2 is FQGNSA. The CDR3 loop reads CASTEHTRTRETQYF. The DNA for the CDR3 is TGTGCCAGCACCGAACATACTAGGACGCGGGAGACCCAGTACTTC.

The chain uses TRBV30 and TRBJ1-3; 8 nucleotides agree with TRBD1. The CDR3 totals 14 residues. Germline V CDR1 and CDR2: GTSNPN, SVGIG (reference sequence). The J segment lost 2 bases and the V segment lost 5 bases, leaving 5 bases of the junction unmatched. CDR3 in DNA: TGTGCCTGGGCAGGGGGCTTAGCTGGAAACACCATATATTTT. Translating it yields CAWAGGLAGNTIYF. The full variable domain, with the rest looked up from reference TRBV30 and TRBJ1-3, is SQTIHQWPATLVQPVGSPLSLECTVEGTSNPNLYWYRQAAGRGLQLLFYSVGIGQISSEVPQNLSASRPQDRQFILSSKKLLLSDSGFYLCAWAGGLAGNTIYFGEGSWLTVV.

The chain carries TRBV5-1 and TRBJ2-1; tentatively, D is TRBD1 (5 bases). V was shortened by 0 bases and J by 0 bases, with 7 bases between the two germline ends. CDR1 and CDR2 (germline): SGHRS, YFSETQ. The CDR3 totals 15 residues. CDR3 loop: CASSLGQISYNEQFF. CDR3 bases: TGCGCCAGCAGCTTGGGACAGATCTCCTACAATGAGCAGTTCTTC.

The chain links TRBV11-2 to TRBJ2-6; no clear D. Germline lookup yields CDR1 SGHAT and CDR2 FQNNGV. The germline V and J ends were trimmed by 2 bases and 2 bases, with 13 bases remaining between them. The CDR3 totals 17 residues. CDR3 nucleotides: TGTGCCAGCAGCTTAATGGGTAGAAGAACTGGGGCCAACGTCCTGACTTTC. As protein: CASSLMGRRTGANVLTF.

The chain joins TRBV11-2 to TRBJ2-5, with 7 bases identical to TRBD2. This CDR3 has 13 residues. V lost 6 bases to trimming and J lost 4 bases; unmatched junction nucleotides: 5. Germline V CDR1 and CDR2: SGHAT, FQNNGV. In DNA form, the CDR3 reads TGTGCCAGCAGTCGGGGGGTGATAGAGACCCAGTACTTC. Its translation is CASSRGVIETQYF.

This rearrangement joins TRBV25-1 to TRBJ1-5, with 7 bases matching TRBD1. The V segment lost 6 bases and the J segment 5 bases; nucleotides outside the gene matches: 4. Per germline, CDR1 MGHDK and CDR2 SYGVNS. CDR3 length: 13 amino acids. The CDR3 nucleotides read TGTGCCAGCAGACAGGGGAAAGATCAGCCCCAGCATTTT. It yields the protein CASRQGKDQPQHF.

This sequence joins TRBV19 and TRBJ2-1; 10 nucleotides match TRBD2. The germline gives CDR1 LNHDA, CDR2 SQIVND (reference sequence). Losses at the gene ends were 5 bases for V and 9 bases for J; bases not matched to a gene: 31. The CDR3 sequence is 22 residues long. This chain's CDR3 is CASSPRPSTSGTLYFPSFEQFF. The DNA of the CDR3 is TGTGCCAGTAGTCCCCGACCGTCCACTAGCGGGACGCTTTACTTCCCTTCTTTTGAGCAGTTCTTC.

This clone was counted between two and nine times. Other DNA sequences within the sample encode an identical CDR3. V and J are TRBV6-5 and TRBJ1-2, with D uncertain. The CDR3 runs 13 residues. Per the germline V gene, CDR1 is MNHEY and CDR2 is SVGAGI. V was cut by 6 bases and J by 4 bases, with 12 bases left in between. CDR3 in DNA: TGTGCCAGCAGCCTGCCGGGAGGCTATGGCTACACCTTC. Translation: CASSLPGGYGYTF.

The V call is TRBV6-1, the J call TRBJ2-7; tentatively, D is TRBD1 (6 bases). V was shortened by 6 bases and J by 6 bases, with 21 bases between the two germline ends. The CDR3 has 15 amino acids. Germline values: CDR1 MNHNS, CDR2 SASEGT. The CDR3 DNA follows: TGTGCCAGCAGCCCTGACAGGATTAGGGCCTCCGAGCAGTACTTC. It is translated as CASSPDRIRASEQYF.

The CDR3 nucleotides are TGTGCCAGCAGCTTAGCGACGGACATTTCCTACAATGAGCAGTTCTTC. Translated: CASSLATDISYNEQFF. V and J are TRBV7-2 and TRBJ2-1; D might be TRBD1 (5 bases). Germline V lookup: CDR1 SGHTA, CDR2 FQGNSA. This CDR3 is built from 16 residues. V lost 0 bases to trimming and J lost 1 base, with 10 bases between them.

The V and J genes are TRBV11-2 and TRBJ2-7, with D perhaps TRBD1 or TRBD2 (6 bases each). The CDR3 runs to 16 residues. Germline V gene sequence: CDR1 SGHAT, CDR2 FQNNGV. The V gene lost 2 bases and the J gene lost 5 bases, with 19 bases spanning the gap. For the CDR3, the DNA is TGTGCCAGCAGCTTAACCGGGGGCCTGTTTAGGGACGAGCAGTACTTC. Translating it yields CASSLTGGLFRDEQYF.

This sequence joins TRBV9 and TRBJ1-2, with TRBD1 identical over 9 bases. The germline V gene has CDR1 SGDLS and CDR2 YYNGEE. Germline trimming cut 0 bases from V and 5 bases from J; bases unmatched to any gene: 8. This CDR3 spans 16 amino acids. CDR3 region: CASSVVPGTGTYGYTF. The CDR3 DNA reads TGTGCCAGCAGCGTAGTCCCAGGGACAGGGACGTATGGCTACACCTTC.